This is a list of T cell receptor beta chains from one sample in a study of T cell changes during pregnancy in multiple sclerosis. The method was immunoSEQ multiplex PCR; TCRdb's version includes in-frame clones alone and lacks a portion of them. This sample has more than 50,000 clones, with around 90% found just once. The sequences come from peripheral blood, collected after pregnancy. The receptors originated from a female donor in good health, enrolled as a control in a pregnancy study. The CDR3 runs from the conserved cysteine through the conserved F or W. The D gene is left open where the match is weak. Clone size is not always given. Where it is, it says once, few, many or a class for expanded clones.

clone_size: NA; j_call: TRBJ2-7; d_call: NA; v_call: TRBV5-4; cdr3_nt: TGTGCCAGCAGCTCGGGCCGAGAGCGGAGGGGATACGAGCAGTACTTC; cdr3_aa: CASSSGRERRGYEQYF
clone_size: once; j_call: TRBJ1-1; d_call: NA; v_call: TRBV10-3; cdr3_nt: TGTGCCATCAGTGAGTCTTGGGCCTCGGCATCCATGAACACTGAAGCTTTCTTT; cdr3_aa: CAISESWASASMNTEAFF
clone_size: NA; j_call: TRBJ2-1; d_call: TRBD2; v_call: TRBV19; cdr3_nt: TGTGCCAGTCGAAGAAGCGGGGGGGCCTACAATGAGCAGTTCTTC; cdr3_aa: CASRRSGGAYNEQFF
clone_size: NA; j_call: TRBJ2-2; d_call: NA; v_call: TRBV5-1; cdr3_nt: TGCGCCAGCAGCTTGACTTCCGACACCGGGGAGCTGTTTTTT; cdr3_aa: CASSLTSDTGELFF
clone_size: NA; j_call: TRBJ1-1; d_call: NA; v_call: TRBV13; cdr3_nt: TGTGCCAGCAGTTTTTCGGCACTACTCGGAGCTTTCTTT; cdr3_aa: CASSFSALLGAFF
clone_size: few; j_call: TRBJ1-6; d_call: NA; v_call: TRBV5-1; cdr3_nt: TGCGCCAGCAGCTTGGCGTCTGATTCACCCCTCCACTTT; cdr3_aa: CASSLASDSPLHF
clone_size: few; j_call: TRBJ1-2; d_call: NA; v_call: TRBV7-9; cdr3_nt: TGTGCCAGCAGCGGGCAGCTTAACTATGGCTACACCTTC; cdr3_aa: CASSGQLNYGYTF
clone_size: NA; j_call: TRBJ1-2; d_call: NA; v_call: TRBV7-9; cdr3_nt: TGTGCCAGCAGCTTGGTCCCCCGCGGGGGCCTCTATGGCTACACCTTC; cdr3_aa: CASSLVPRGGLYGYTF
clone_size: NA; j_call: TRBJ1-6; d_call: NA; v_call: TRBV6-1; cdr3_nt: TGTGCCTCCTGGGGACTGAGAAATTCACCCCTCCACTTT; cdr3_aa: CASWGLRNSPLHF
clone_size: NA; j_call: TRBJ2-1; d_call: TRBD2; v_call: TRBV6-1; cdr3_nt: TGTGCCGGGCTAGCGGGAGGGTTTAACAATGAGCAGTTCTTC; cdr3_aa: CAGLAGGFNNEQFF
clone_size: NA; j_call: TRBJ1-2; d_call: NA; v_call: TRBV4-1; cdr3_nt: TGCGCCAGCAGCCAAGTTGAGGGGAGGCCTGGTGGCTACACCTTC; cdr3_aa: CASSQVEGRPGGYTF
clone_size: NA; j_call: TRBJ1-1; d_call: TRBD1; v_call: TRBV5-1; cdr3_nt: TGCGCCAGCAGCTTCCACAGGGGGTTGAGCGACACTGAAGCTTTCTTT; cdr3_aa: CASSFHRGLSDTEAFF
clone_size: NA; j_call: TRBJ2-7; d_call: NA; v_call: TRBV7-2; cdr3_nt: TGTGCCAGCAGCCTAGACAAATTCTCCTACGAGCAGTACTTC; cdr3_aa: CASSLDKFSYEQYF
clone_size: NA; j_call: TRBJ2-7; d_call: NA; v_call: TRBV5-1; cdr3_nt: TGCGCCAGCAGCTTGAATTGGCAGGGGTACGGCGGCGAGCAGTACTTC; cdr3_aa: CASSLNWQGYGGEQYF
clone_size: NA; j_call: TRBJ2-2; d_call: TRBD2; v_call: TRBV7-2; cdr3_nt: TGTGCCAGCAGCTTTCTAGCGGGAGCCGCCAGGGAGCTGTTTTTT; cdr3_aa: CASSFLAGAARELFF
clone_size: NA; j_call: TRBJ1-1; d_call: TRBD1; v_call: TRBV27; cdr3_nt: TGTGCCAGCACCTGGGACAGGGAAGACCACCCGGTGAACACTGAAGCTTTCTTT; cdr3_aa: CASTWDREDHPVNTEAFF
clone_size: NA; j_call: TRBJ1-1; d_call: NA; v_call: TRBV5-4; cdr3_nt: TGTGCCAGCAGCTTGGCTTCAGGGCGAACTGACACTGAAGCTTTCTTT; cdr3_aa: CASSLASGRTDTEAFF
clone_size: NA; j_call: TRBJ2-7; d_call: TRBD1; v_call: TRBV27; cdr3_nt: TGTGCCAGCAGTGCCAACGGACAGGGTACCTACGAGCAGTACTTC; cdr3_aa: CASSANGQGTYEQYF
clone_size: NA; j_call: TRBJ2-2; d_call: NA; v_call: TRBV7-8; cdr3_nt: TGTGCCAGCAGCTCCCGGACAAGTGGGTCGGGGGAGCTGTTTTTT; cdr3_aa: CASSSRTSGSGELFF
clone_size: NA; j_call: TRBJ1-2; d_call: TRBD1; v_call: TRBV28; cdr3_nt: TGTGCCAGCAGTTTGGGACAGGGGTCTTTCTATGGCTACACCTTC; cdr3_aa: CASSLGQGSFYGYTF
clone_size: NA; j_call: TRBJ2-1; d_call: NA; v_call: TRBV28; cdr3_nt: TGTGCCAGCAGTTTCCTAGACCCCCTATACAATGAGCAGTTCTTC; cdr3_aa: CASSFLDPLYNEQFF
clone_size: NA; j_call: TRBJ1-1; d_call: NA; v_call: TRBV5-5; cdr3_nt: TGTGCCAGCAGCTTCTCAGGGGACACTGAAGCTTTCTTT; cdr3_aa: CASSFSGDTEAFF
clone_size: NA; j_call: TRBJ2-3; d_call: TRBD2; v_call: TRBV19; cdr3_nt: TGTGCCAGTAAAAGACTAGCGGGGGCAGGGACAGATACGCAGTATTTT; cdr3_aa: CASKRLAGAGTDTQYF
clone_size: NA; j_call: TRBJ2-1; d_call: NA; v_call: TRBV15; cdr3_nt: TGTGCCACCAGCAGAGATCTACCCCCCAATGAGCAGTTCTTC; cdr3_aa: CATSRDLPPNEQFF
clone_size: NA; j_call: TRBJ2-3; d_call: TRBD2; v_call: TRBV6-4; cdr3_nt: TGTGCCAGCAGTGACTCGACTAGCGGGGGGGCCGATACGCAGTATTTT; cdr3_aa: CASSDSTSGGADTQYF
clone_size: NA; j_call: TRBJ1-1; d_call: TRBD1; v_call: TRBV7-9; cdr3_nt: TGTGCCAGCAGCCCGATACCAGCCAGGGGGCTGGGAGCTTTCTTT; cdr3_aa: CASSPIPARGLGAFF
clone_size: NA; j_call: TRBJ1-4; d_call: NA; v_call: TRBV4-1; cdr3_nt: TGCGCCAGCAGCCAGAGACACACCTTTAATGAAAAACTGTTTTTT; cdr3_aa: CASSQRHTFNEKLFF
clone_size: NA; j_call: TRBJ1-1; d_call: NA; v_call: TRBV30; cdr3_nt: TGTGCCTGGACCGGGGTGCCCCCTGAAGCTTTCTTT; cdr3_aa: CAWTGVPPEAFF
clone_size: once; j_call: TRBJ1-2; d_call: TRBD1; v_call: TRBV5-1; cdr3_nt: TGCGCCAGCAGCTTTTCGCTGACAGGGGGCTGGGGCTACACCTTC; cdr3_aa: CASSFSLTGGWGYTF
clone_size: NA; j_call: TRBJ2-1; d_call: NA; v_call: TRBV30; cdr3_nt: TGTGCCTGGAGTTTTATAGCGTACAATGAGCAGTTCTTC; cdr3_aa: CAWSFIAYNEQFF
clone_size: NA; j_call: TRBJ1-5; d_call: NA; v_call: TRBV19; cdr3_nt: TGTGCCAGTAGTATCTCCCAGGGACTTCATAGCAATCAGCCCCAGCATTTT; cdr3_aa: CASSISQGLHSNQPQHF
clone_size: NA; j_call: TRBJ1-6; d_call: TRBD1; v_call: TRBV7-9; cdr3_nt: TGTGCCAGCAGCTCGGGGACAGGGAGTTCACCCCTCCACTTT; cdr3_aa: CASSSGTGSSPLHF
clone_size: NA; j_call: TRBJ2-5; d_call: NA; v_call: TRBV10-3; cdr3_nt: TGTGCCATCAGTGAGTCGCAGGGGGGAAAGGAGACCCAGTACTTC; cdr3_aa: CAISESQGGKETQYF
clone_size: NA; j_call: TRBJ1-2; d_call: TRBD1; v_call: TRBV29-1; cdr3_nt: TGCAGCGTTTCGGACAGGAGAGCTAACTATGGCTACACCTTC; cdr3_aa: CSVSDRRANYGYTF
clone_size: large; j_call: TRBJ1-4; d_call: TRBD1; v_call: TRBV19; cdr3_nt: TGTGCCAGTAGTACGGGACAGGGGAATGAAAAACTGTTTTTT; cdr3_aa: CASSTGQGNEKLFF
clone_size: NA; j_call: TRBJ2-3; d_call: NA; v_call: TRBV5-1; cdr3_nt: TGCGCCAGCAGCCCCGAAACCGCCTCGGGCACAGATACGCAGTATTTT; cdr3_aa: CASSPETASGTDTQYF
clone_size: NA; j_call: TRBJ1-1; d_call: NA; v_call: TRBV2; cdr3_nt: TGTGCCAGCAGTGAGGGACTTGAAGCTTTCTTT; cdr3_aa: CASSEGLEAFF
clone_size: NA; j_call: TRBJ2-7; d_call: NA; v_call: TRBV7-9; cdr3_nt: TGTGCCAGCGGTGGACAGCGGACATTCTACGAGCAGTACTTC; cdr3_aa: CASGGQRTFYEQYF
clone_size: NA; j_call: TRBJ2-7; d_call: NA; v_call: TRBV28; cdr3_nt: TGTGCCAGCAGTCCCGACAGGTTCTACGAGCAGTACTTC; cdr3_aa: CASSPDRFYEQYF
clone_size: NA; j_call: TRBJ2-7; d_call: TRBD1; v_call: TRBV4-1; cdr3_nt: TGCGCCAGCGGACCTATTACCACAGGGGGCGGCCGAGGAGTAGAGCAGTACTTC; cdr3_aa: CASGPITTGGGRGVEQYF
clone_size: NA; j_call: TRBJ2-3; d_call: TRBD1; v_call: TRBV4-1; cdr3_nt: TGCGCCAGCAGCCTCGGACAGGGCTCTGCAACAGATACGCAGTATTTT; cdr3_aa: CASSLGQGSATDTQYF
clone_size: once; j_call: TRBJ2-7; d_call: TRBD2; v_call: TRBV28; cdr3_nt: TGTGCCAGCAGTTTGGGGGGGTTACCGTCCTACGAGCAGTACTTC; cdr3_aa: CASSLGGLPSYEQYF
clone_size: NA; j_call: TRBJ2-2; d_call: NA; v_call: TRBV5-1; cdr3_nt: TGCGCCAGCAGCTTGGATCCGGGGAACACCGGGGAGCTGTTTTTT; cdr3_aa: CASSLDPGNTGELFF